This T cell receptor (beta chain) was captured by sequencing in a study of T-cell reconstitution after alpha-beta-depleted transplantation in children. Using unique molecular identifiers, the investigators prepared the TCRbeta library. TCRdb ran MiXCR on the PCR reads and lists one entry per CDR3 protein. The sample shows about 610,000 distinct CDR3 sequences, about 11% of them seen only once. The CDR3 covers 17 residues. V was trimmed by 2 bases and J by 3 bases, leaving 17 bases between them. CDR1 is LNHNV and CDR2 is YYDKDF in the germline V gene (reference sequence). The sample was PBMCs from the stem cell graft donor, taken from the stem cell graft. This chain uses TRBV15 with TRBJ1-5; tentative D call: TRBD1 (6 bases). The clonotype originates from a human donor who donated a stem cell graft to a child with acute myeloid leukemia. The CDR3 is CATSRRSGRQDNQPQHF. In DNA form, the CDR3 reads TGTGCCACCAGCAGACGATCAGGGAGACAGGACAATCAGCCCCAGCATTTT.